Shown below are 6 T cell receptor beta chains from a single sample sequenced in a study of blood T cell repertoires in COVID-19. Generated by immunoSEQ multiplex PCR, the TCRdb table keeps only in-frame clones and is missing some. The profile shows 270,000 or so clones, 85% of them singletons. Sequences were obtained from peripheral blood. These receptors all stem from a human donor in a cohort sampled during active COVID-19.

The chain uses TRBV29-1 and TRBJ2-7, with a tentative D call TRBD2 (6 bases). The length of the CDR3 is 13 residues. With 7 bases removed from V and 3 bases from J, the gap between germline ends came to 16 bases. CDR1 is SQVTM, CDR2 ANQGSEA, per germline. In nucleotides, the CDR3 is TGCAGCGGGGATATAGCGGAGCTCTACGAGCAGTACTTC. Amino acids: CSGDIAELYEQYF.

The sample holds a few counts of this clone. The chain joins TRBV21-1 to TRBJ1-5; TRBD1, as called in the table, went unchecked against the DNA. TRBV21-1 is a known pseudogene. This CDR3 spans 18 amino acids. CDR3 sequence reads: CASSKVGARLGRNQPQHF. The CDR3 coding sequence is TGTGCCAGCAGCAAAGTAGGGGCCAGGCTAGGCCGAAATCAGCCCCAGCATTTT.

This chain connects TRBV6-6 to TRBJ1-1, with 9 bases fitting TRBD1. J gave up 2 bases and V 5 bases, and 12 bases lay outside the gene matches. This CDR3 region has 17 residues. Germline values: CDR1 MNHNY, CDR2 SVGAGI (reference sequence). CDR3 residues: CASSLTPRTGDNTEAFF. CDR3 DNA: TGTGCCAGCAGTCTTACCCCGAGGACAGGGGACAACACTGAAGCTTTCTTT.

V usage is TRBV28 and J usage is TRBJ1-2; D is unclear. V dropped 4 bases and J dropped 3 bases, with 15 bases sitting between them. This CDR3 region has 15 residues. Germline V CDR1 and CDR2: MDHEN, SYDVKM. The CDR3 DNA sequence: TGTGCCAGCAGTTCGCCGGCGGGAAGCCACTATGGCTACACCTTC. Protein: CASSSPAGSHYGYTF.

For the CDR3, the DNA is TGCGCCAGCAGTCCGCGACTCAATCAGCCCCAGCATTTT. Residues: CASSPRLNQPQHF. V usage is TRBV23-1 and J usage is TRBJ1-5, with unresolved D. TRBV23-1 belongs to the ORF category, with a function that is uncertain. V dropped 4 bases and J dropped 3 bases, with 7 bases sitting between them. The CDR3 runs 13 residues.

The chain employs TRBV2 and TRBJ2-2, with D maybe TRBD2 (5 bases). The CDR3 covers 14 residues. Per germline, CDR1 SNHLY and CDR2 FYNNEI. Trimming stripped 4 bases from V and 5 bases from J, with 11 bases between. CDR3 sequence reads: CASSAGRGTGELFF. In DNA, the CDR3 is TGTGCCAGCAGTGCAGGACGGGGAACCGGGGAGCTGTTTTTT.